A selection of T cell receptor beta chains follows, all from one sample in a study of cytomegalovirus exposure and HLA in healthy donors. The data were produced by immunoSEQ multiplex PCR, yet TCRdb's version contains in-frame clones alone and is incomplete. The data contain around 130,000 clones, roughly 80% of them seen just once; the ten biggest clones take up under 4.5%. The sequencing sample was made of PBMCs. These receptors were collected from a woman aged 40 to 50 in good health and CMV-seronegative. Each CDR3 is given with its conserved first and last residue. The order of the fields is clone size, J gene, D gene, V gene, CDR3 protein, CDR3 DNA. D genes are given only for firm matches. Some rows have no size entry. The others give once, few or many, or a class for an expanded clone.

abundance: few
j_gene: TRBJ2-7
d_gene: NA
v_gene: TRBV5-3
CDR3aa: CARSLACKSDF
CDR3nt: TGTGCCAGAAGCTTGGCTTGTAAAAGCGATTTC

abundance: NA
j_gene: TRBJ2-1
d_gene: TRBD1
v_gene: TRBV5-6
CDR3aa: CASSLSGQAMGEQFF
CDR3nt: TGTGCCAGCAGCTTGTCCGGACAGGCCATGGGTGAGCAGTTCTTC

abundance: NA
j_gene: TRBJ2-4
d_gene: TRBD1
v_gene: TRBV6-5
CDR3aa: CASNPVAGGKNIQYF
CDR3nt: TGTGCCAGCAACCCAGTTGCAGGGGGCAAAAACATTCAGTACTTC

abundance: NA
j_gene: TRBJ2-7
d_gene: NA
v_gene: TRBV5-4
CDR3aa: CSSSLGAGDLYEQYF
CDR3nt: TGTTCCAGCAGCTTGGGGGCAGGGGATTTGTACGAGCAGTACTTC

abundance: NA
j_gene: TRBJ1-3
d_gene: NA
v_gene: TRBV6-1
CDR3aa: CASGGRDGGNTIYF
CDR3nt: TGTGCCAGCGGTGGGCGGGACGGCGGAAACACCATATATTTT

abundance: NA
j_gene: TRBJ2-1
d_gene: TRBD2
v_gene: TRBV7-7
CDR3aa: CASSLGGTSGEQFF
CDR3nt: TGTGCTAGCAGCTTAGGCGGGACTAGCGGTGAGCAGTTCTTC

abundance: NA
j_gene: TRBJ2-1
d_gene: NA
v_gene: TRBV6-1
CDR3aa: CASSVQGRGAYNEQFF
CDR3nt: TGTGCCAGCAGTGTTCAGGGGAGAGGGGCCTACAATGAGCAGTTCTTC

abundance: once
j_gene: TRBJ1-6
d_gene: TRBD1
v_gene: TRBV4-2
CDR3aa: CASSQDFWGDRGLPLHF
CDR3nt: TGTGCCAGCAGCCAAGACTTTTGGGGGGACAGGGGTCTGCCCCTCCACTTT

abundance: once
j_gene: TRBJ1-2
d_gene: TRBD1
v_gene: TRBV2
CDR3aa: CASSDEGGDYGYTF
CDR3nt: TGTGCCAGCAGTGACGAAGGGGGCGACTATGGCTACACCTTC

abundance: few
j_gene: TRBJ2-7
d_gene: NA
v_gene: TRBV28
CDR3aa: CASSSPDYLSYEQYF
CDR3nt: TGTGCCAGCAGTTCCCCGGACTATCTCTCCTACGAGCAGTACTTC

abundance: few
j_gene: TRBJ1-1
d_gene: NA
v_gene: TRBV5-6
CDR3aa: CASSSGSGGTEAFF
CDR3nt: TGTGCCAGCAGCTCCGGATCTGGAGGCACTGAAGCTTTCTTT

abundance: few
j_gene: TRBJ2-3
d_gene: NA
v_gene: TRBV6-1
CDR3aa: CASSERLAYTQYF
CDR3nt: TGTGCCAGCAGTGAAAGGCTAGCGTATACGCAGTATTTT

abundance: once
j_gene: TRBJ2-3
d_gene: TRBD2
v_gene: TRBV4-1
CDR3aa: CASSQDPLAATDTQYF
CDR3nt: TGCGCCAGCAGCCAAGATCCTCTAGCGGCCACAGATACGCAGTATTTT

abundance: NA
j_gene: TRBJ1-5
d_gene: TRBD1
v_gene: TRBV19
CDR3aa: CASSIPPRDRGRRDQPQHF
CDR3nt: TGTGCCAGTAGTATACCCCCCCGGGACAGGGGGCGGAGGGATCAGCCCCAGCATTTT

abundance: NA
j_gene: TRBJ1-3
d_gene: NA
v_gene: TRBV29-1
CDR3aa: CSVDKTGSGNTIYF
CDR3nt: TGCAGCGTCGATAAGACAGGATCTGGAAACACCATATATTTT

abundance: NA
j_gene: TRBJ1-2
d_gene: NA
v_gene: TRBV2
CDR3aa: CASYAGTNYGYTF
CDR3nt: TGTGCCAGCTACGCAGGGACAAACTATGGCTACACCTTC

abundance: NA
j_gene: TRBJ2-3
d_gene: TRBD1
v_gene: TRBV7-9
CDR3aa: CASSGQDEDTQYF
CDR3nt: TGTGCCAGCAGTGGACAGGACGAGGATACGCAGTATTTT

abundance: NA
j_gene: TRBJ2-5
d_gene: NA
v_gene: TRBV18
CDR3aa: CASSPPQQETQYF
CDR3nt: TGTGCCAGCTCACCCCCGCAGCAAGAGACCCAGTACTTC

abundance: NA
j_gene: TRBJ2-7
d_gene: NA
v_gene: TRBV9
CDR3aa: CASSVGGIGFEQYF
CDR3nt: TGTGCCAGCAGCGTTGGCGGGATAGGTTTCGAGCAGTACTTC

abundance: NA
j_gene: TRBJ2-7
d_gene: NA
v_gene: TRBV6-5
CDR3aa: CASSYSRGSREQYF
CDR3nt: TGTGCCAGCAGTTACAGTAGGGGTTCTCGAGAGCAGTACTTC

abundance: NA
j_gene: TRBJ1-5
d_gene: NA
v_gene: TRBV19
CDR3aa: CAGSDQGQDQPQHF
CDR3nt: TGTGCCGGGTCCGACCAGGGGCAGGATCAGCCCCAGCATTTT

abundance: many
j_gene: TRBJ1-1
d_gene: NA
v_gene: TRBV2
CDR3aa: CASSVPGSTEAFF
CDR3nt: TGTGCCAGCAGTGTGCCAGGGTCGACGGAAGCTTTCTTT

abundance: NA
j_gene: TRBJ2-1
d_gene: TRBD2
v_gene: TRBV27
CDR3aa: CASSLTGTSAQFF
CDR3nt: TGTGCCAGCAGTTTAACCGGGACTAGCGCCCAGTTCTTC

abundance: NA
j_gene: TRBJ1-5
d_gene: NA
v_gene: TRBV14
CDR3aa: CASSRRVGNSNQPQHF
CDR3nt: TGTGCCAGCAGCCGCAGGGTTGGGAATAGCAATCAGCCCCAGCATTTT

abundance: NA
j_gene: TRBJ2-3
d_gene: TRBD2
v_gene: TRBV11-3
CDR3aa: CASSLEGLEGDTQYF
CDR3nt: TGTGCCAGCAGCTTAGAAGGACTAGAGGGAGATACGCAGTATTTT

abundance: NA
j_gene: TRBJ2-2
d_gene: TRBD2
v_gene: TRBV6-1
CDR3aa: CASSVASGGAVGGELFF
CDR3nt: TGTGCCAGCAGTGTGGCTAGCGGGGGGGCCGTCGGCGGGGAGCTGTTTTTT

abundance: NA
j_gene: TRBJ2-7
d_gene: TRBD1
v_gene: TRBV28
CDR3aa: CASSHVQGSEQYF
CDR3nt: TGTGCCAGCAGTCATGTACAGGGGAGCGAGCAGTACTTC

abundance: once
j_gene: TRBJ1-4
d_gene: NA
v_gene: TRBV27
CDR3aa: CASSLAGEGEKLFF
CDR3nt: TGTGCCAGCAGTTTAGCAGGGGAAGGTGAAAAACTGTTTTTT

abundance: NA
j_gene: TRBJ1-2
d_gene: NA
v_gene: TRBV7-9
CDR3aa: CASRGARGGGYTF
CDR3nt: TGTGCCAGCAGGGGGGCGCGCGGGGGAGGCTACACCTTC

abundance: NA
j_gene: TRBJ2-7
d_gene: TRBD1
v_gene: TRBV18
CDR3aa: CASSPGTGDYEQYF
CDR3nt: TGTGCCAGCTCACCTGGGACAGGGGACTACGAGCAGTACTTC

abundance: NA
j_gene: TRBJ1-1
d_gene: TRBD1
v_gene: TRBV10-3
CDR3aa: CAISGAGGNTEAFF
CDR3nt: TGTGCCATCAGTGGGGCAGGGGGGAACACTGAAGCTTTCTTT

abundance: NA
j_gene: TRBJ2-1
d_gene: TRBD2
v_gene: TRBV13
CDR3aa: CASSNAISGGANEQFF
CDR3nt: TGTGCCAGCAGCAATGCAATTAGCGGGGGGGCCAATGAGCAGTTCTTC

abundance: NA
j_gene: TRBJ1-1
d_gene: NA
v_gene: TRBV28
CDR3aa: CASSLPGGNKEAFF
CDR3nt: TGTGCCAGCAGTTTACCGGGGGGCAATAAGGAAGCTTTCTTT

abundance: few
j_gene: TRBJ1-3
d_gene: NA
v_gene: TRBV14
CDR3aa: CASSLNSGNTIYF
CDR3nt: TGTGCCAGCAGCCTAAACTCTGGAAACACCATATATTTT

abundance: once
j_gene: TRBJ1-1
d_gene: TRBD1
v_gene: TRBV11-2
CDR3aa: CASSFGTGGWTEAFF
CDR3nt: TGTGCCAGCAGCTTCGGGACAGGGGGCTGGACTGAAGCTTTCTTT

abundance: NA
j_gene: TRBJ2-2
d_gene: NA
v_gene: TRBV5-6
CDR3aa: CASSLLGAFNTGELFF
CDR3nt: TGTGCCAGCAGCTTGCTGGGGGCCTTTAACACCGGGGAGCTGTTTTTT

abundance: NA
j_gene: TRBJ1-1
d_gene: NA
v_gene: TRBV4-3
CDR3aa: CASSQGHRVYTEAFF
CDR3nt: TGCGCCAGCAGCCAAGGCCACAGGGTATACACTGAAGCTTTCTTT

abundance: NA
j_gene: TRBJ2-3
d_gene: TRBD2
v_gene: TRBV7-9
CDR3aa: CASSLRGGSGDTQYF
CDR3nt: TGTGCCAGCAGCTTACGAGGCGGGAGCGGGGATACGCAGTATTTT

abundance: NA
j_gene: TRBJ2-2
d_gene: NA
v_gene: TRBV4-3
CDR3aa: CASSQAGVLGGELFF
CDR3nt: TGCGCCAGCAGCCAAGCGGGGGTCTTGGGCGGGGAGCTGTTTTTT

abundance: NA
j_gene: TRBJ1-1
d_gene: NA
v_gene: TRBV7-8
CDR3aa: CASSLGRGFGAFF
CDR3nt: TGTGCCAGCAGCTTAGGGAGGGGTTTCGGAGCTTTCTTT

abundance: NA
j_gene: TRBJ1-1
d_gene: NA
v_gene: TRBV5-6
CDR3aa: CASTLGRVTEAFF
CDR3nt: TGTGCCAGCACCCTGGGGCGAGTCACTGAAGCTTTCTTT

abundance: NA
j_gene: TRBJ2-5
d_gene: TRBD2
v_gene: TRBV2
CDR3aa: CASRDTSGEETQYF
CDR3nt: TGTGCCAGCAGGGATACTAGCGGGGAAGAGACCCAGTACTTC

abundance: NA
j_gene: TRBJ2-7
d_gene: NA
v_gene: TRBV4-3
CDR3aa: CASSQGRSSYEQYF
CDR3nt: TGCGCCAGCAGCCAAGGACGGAGCTCCTACGAGCAGTACTTC

abundance: few
j_gene: TRBJ2-3
d_gene: NA
v_gene: TRBV10-3
CDR3aa: CANGQPDTQYF
CDR3nt: TGTGCCAACGGACAACCCGATACGCAGTATTTT

abundance: NA
j_gene: TRBJ1-6
d_gene: NA
v_gene: TRBV6-5
CDR3aa: CASSYSRTYLTLHF
CDR3nt: TGTGCCAGCAGTTACTCGAGGACATACTTAACCCTCCACTTT

abundance: NA
j_gene: TRBJ2-1
d_gene: TRBD2
v_gene: TRBV25-1
CDR3aa: CASSESLSGSEQFF
CDR3nt: TGTGCCAGCAGTGAATCTCTGAGCGGGAGTGAGCAGTTCTTC

abundance: NA
j_gene: TRBJ1-4
d_gene: NA
v_gene: TRBV12-5
CDR3aa: CASGLVFGGGEKLFF
CDR3nt: TGTGCTAGTGGTTTGGTATTTGGTGGTGGCGAAAAACTGTTTTTT

abundance: NA
j_gene: TRBJ2-3
d_gene: NA
v_gene: TRBV25-1
CDR3aa: CASSEEEDSTDTQYF
CDR3nt: TGTGCCAGCAGTGAAGAAGAGGATAGCACAGATACGCAGTATTTT

abundance: NA
j_gene: TRBJ2-5
d_gene: TRBD1
v_gene: TRBV5-4
CDR3aa: CASSRTGGLGGGETQYF
CDR3nt: TGTGCCAGCAGCCGGACAGGGGGCTTAGGGGGCGGAGAGACCCAGTACTTC

abundance: NA
j_gene: TRBJ1-1
d_gene: NA
v_gene: TRBV2
CDR3aa: CASCGEDTEAFF
CDR3nt: TGTGCCAGTTGCGGGGAAGACACTGAAGCTTTCTTT

abundance: NA
j_gene: TRBJ1-2
d_gene: NA
v_gene: TRBV29-1
CDR3aa: CSVDSAGTSYGYTF
CDR3nt: TGCAGCGTTGATTCCGCAGGTACCTCCTATGGCTACACCTTC

abundance: NA
j_gene: TRBJ1-6
d_gene: TRBD1
v_gene: TRBV6-1
CDR3aa: CASSTEGQGNSPLHF
CDR3nt: TGTGCCAGCAGCACCGAGGGACAGGGTAATTCACCCCTCCACTTT

abundance: NA
j_gene: TRBJ1-1
d_gene: NA
v_gene: TRBV19
CDR3aa: CASKEGQILNTEAFF
CDR3nt: TGTGCCAGTAAAGAGGGACAAATACTGAACACTGAAGCTTTCTTT

abundance: NA
j_gene: TRBJ2-7
d_gene: NA
v_gene: TRBV7-2
CDR3aa: CASSSGTGGYEQYF
CDR3nt: TGTGCCAGCAGCTCCGGGACTGGGGGCTACGAGCAGTACTTC

abundance: NA
j_gene: TRBJ1-4
d_gene: NA
v_gene: TRBV4-1
CDR3aa: CASSPYDGHEKLFF
CDR3nt: TGCGCCAGCTCCCCGTACGATGGGCATGAAAAACTGTTTTTT

abundance: NA
j_gene: TRBJ2-1
d_gene: NA
v_gene: TRBV6-5
CDR3aa: CASSYATSREEQFF
CDR3nt: TGTGCCAGCAGTTACGCGACGAGCCGGGAGGAGCAGTTCTTC

abundance: NA
j_gene: TRBJ2-7
d_gene: NA
v_gene: TRBV7-3
CDR3aa: CASRRTAETYEQYF
CDR3nt: TGTGCCAGCAGACGAACAGCGGAAACCTACGAGCAGTACTTC

abundance: NA
j_gene: TRBJ1-5
d_gene: NA
v_gene: TRBV11-2
CDR3aa: CASSLPGRNQPQHF
CDR3nt: TGTGCCAGCAGCTTACCAGGCCGCAATCAGCCCCAGCATTTT

abundance: many
j_gene: TRBJ1-5
d_gene: NA
v_gene: TRBV19
CDR3aa: CASSIGSLPQHF
CDR3nt: TGTGCCAGTAGTATCGGTTCCCTGCCCCAGCATTTT